The 22 T cell receptor beta chains below were found in one sample sequenced in a study. Cells sorted as Tregs were CD4+, CD25+ and CD127-/low. TCRdb passed the 5' RACE reads through MiXCR, listing each CDR3 protein once. This sample has about 57,000 distinct CDR3 sequences, with approximately 26% found just once. Sample: tumor-infiltrating Tregs sorted from the breast tumor. The receptors here all came from a female donor with breast cancer.

The chain links TRBV25-1 to TRBJ1-4; tentatively, D is TRBD1 (5 bases). Germline CDR1 reads MGHDK; CDR2 reads SYGVNS. The CDR3 consists of 14 residues. The V end was cut by 4 bases, the J end by 4 bases, with 10 bases between. CDR3 sequence: CASSAGGLNEKLFF. CDR3 nucleotide sequence: TGTGCCAGCAGTGCGGGGGGACTTAATGAAAAACTGTTTTTT.

Turning to this clonotype: This could be a read error, since a much larger clone is one nucleotide away. The rearrangement links TRBV4-1 to TRBJ2-4; 9 positions match TRBD1. CDR3 size: 18 residues. Per germline, CDR1 MGHRA and CDR2 YSYEKL. V lost 1 base to trimming and J lost 0 bases; unmatched junction nucleotides: 7. Here the CDR3 DNA reads TGCGCCAGCAGCCAAGGTGAACAGGGGGCCGCAGCCAAAAACATTCAGTACTTC. It translates to CASSQGEQGAAAKNIQYF.

Of note for this clonotype: This is likely a read error, given that the CDR3 carries no conserved phenylalanine or tryptophan at its end. The J gene is TRBJ2-2, the V gene TRBV20-1; TRBD1 or TRBD2 may be the D gene (5 bases each). Germline values: CDR1 DFQATT, CDR2 SNEGSKA (reference sequence). The CDR3 has 15 amino acids. Deletions cut 3 bases from V and 6 bases from J, with 17 bases between. The chain's CDR3 is CSARRGPQGAGELFS. As DNA, the CDR3 is TGCAGTGCTAGGAGGGGCCCCCAAGGGGCCGGGGAGCTGTTTTCT.

The chain links TRBV20-1 to TRBJ1-3; D is ambiguous. Trimming took off 2 bases at V and 0 bases at J, with 2 bases between the two ends. The length of the CDR3 is 12 residues. The germline V gene encodes CDR1 DFQATT and CDR2 SNEGSKA (reference sequence). Here the CDR3 DNA reads TGCAGTGCTAGACCCTCTGGAAACACCATATATTTT. As protein: CSARPSGNTIYF.

The chain links TRBV4-1 to TRBJ1-4; 8 bases are shared with TRBD1. The germline V gene encodes CDR1 MGHRA and CDR2 YSYEKL. The CDR3 runs to 14 residues. The trim removed 0 bases at V and 7 bases at J, leaving 1 base unmatched. Here the CDR3 DNA reads TGCGCCAGCAGCCAAGACAGGGGGCGTGAAAAACTGTTTTTT. Its protein is CASSQDRGREKLFF.

This chain connects TRBV2 to TRBJ2-7, with 8 bases fitting TRBD2. V was clipped by 10 bases and J by 2 bases; unmatched bases: 7. Germline-derived CDR1 and CDR2 are SNHLY and FYNNEI. The CDR3 length is 13 residues. The CDR3 DNA reads as TGTGCCACCAAGCGGGAGTCAGCCTACGAGCAGTACTTC. It yields the protein CATKRESAYEQYF.

The chain links TRBV5-1 to TRBJ2-1, with a tentative D call TRBD2 (5 bases). CDR3 length: 11 residues. Deletions cut 1 base from V and 9 bases from J, with 5 bases between. Germline CDR1 is SGHRS and CDR2 is YFSETQ. The CDR3 DNA reads as TGCGCCAGCAGCTTGACTAGTGAGCAGTTCTTC. This gives the protein CASSLTSEQFF.

This clonotype was seen at least ten times. The chain recombines TRBV7-2 with TRBJ2-7; weak D call: TRBD2 (6 bases). The CDR3 spans 16 residues. Germline CDR1 reads SGHTA; CDR2 reads FQGNSA. The V and J ends lost 2 bases and 1 base respectively, with 15 bases between them. DNA of the CDR3: TGTGCCAGCAGCTTAAGGGCGGGGACGGTATCCTACGAGCAGTACTTC. Protein sequence: CASSLRAGTVSYEQYF.

This clonotype occurred many times. This rearrangement joins TRBV12-3 or TRBV12-4 to TRBJ2-5; D is possibly TRBD2 (5 bases). The CDR3 spans 15 residues. The V end lost 2 bases, the J end lost 3 bases, and 13 bases lay between the germline ends. This chain's CDR3 is CASSLRGEIEETQYF. CDR3 nucleotide sequence: TGTGCCAGCAGTTTACGGGGAGAGATTGAAGAGACCCAGTACTTC.

This clonotype was observed many times. The V gene is TRBV5-1, the J gene TRBJ2-1; D might be TRBD2 (5 bases). The CDR3 is made up of 14 amino acids. V lost 1 base to trimming and J lost 7 bases, with 12 bases between them. CDR1 is SGHRS and CDR2 is YFSETQ in the germline V gene. The DNA of the CDR3 is TGCGCCAGCAGCTTGTCCCCCGGGAATAATGAGCAGTTCTTC. Translating it yields CASSLSPGNNEQFF.

The chain carries TRBV12-3 or TRBV12-4 and TRBJ1-1, with 7 nucleotides matching TRBD1. The CDR3 sequence is 13 residues long. V shed 4 bases and J 7 bases; nucleotides not matched to a gene: 6. CDR3 DNA sequence: TGTGCCAGCAGTTGGACCGACAGGGTTGAAGCTTTCTTT. This gives the protein CASSWTDRVEAFF.

This chain connects TRBV7-2 to TRBJ2-6; tentative D call: TRBD1 (6 bases). Trimming left V 4 bases short and J 0 bases short, with 13 bases between. Germline V lookup: CDR1 SGHTA, CDR2 FQGNSA. The length of the CDR3 is 17 residues. This CDR3 is CASSSQGRGSGANVLTF. For the CDR3, the DNA is TGTGCCAGCAGCTCACAGGGTAGGGGCTCTGGGGCCAACGTCCTGACTTTC.

The chain couples TRBV20-1 to TRBJ2-1; 11 bases line up with TRBD2. Germline V gene lookup returns CDR1 DFQATT and CDR2 SNEGSKA (reference sequence). The V segment lost 0 bases and the J segment 5 bases; nucleotides outside the gene matches: 12. The CDR3 spans 18 residues. The CDR3 loop is CSARERLAGTLGHNEQFF. The CDR3 DNA reads TGCAGTGCTAGAGAACGACTAGCGGGAACTCTCGGGCACAATGAGCAGTTCTTC.

Many counts were recorded for this clonotype. The chain recombines TRBV30 with TRBJ2-3, with D perhaps being TRBD1 or TRBD2 (5 bases each). V lost 2 bases, J lost 12 bases, and 18 bases lay in between. CDR1 is GTSNPN, CDR2 SVGIG, per germline (reference sequence). The CDR3 has 13 amino acids. As DNA, the CDR3 is TGTGCCTGGAGTCTAAACCGGGACGGCGAACAGTATTTT. Protein product: CAWSLNRDGEQYF.

The chain recombines TRBV6-2 or TRBV6-3 with TRBJ2-5; D may be TRBD2 (6 bases). The CDR3 totals 14 residues. Looked up from germline, CDR1 is MNHEY and CDR2 is SVGEGT. V lost 0 bases and J 1 base, leaving 6 bases between the germline ends. The DNA for the CDR3 is TGTGCCAGCAGTTACTCGCGGGGCCAAGAGACCCAGTACTTC. Its translation: CASSYSRGQETQYF.

Turning to this clonotype: Mismatch with germline at one junction end may stem from a read error. The chain joins TRBV15 to TRBJ2-4; TRBD1 matches at 9 bases. Germline lookup yields CDR1 LNHNV and CDR2 YYDKDF (reference sequence). This CDR3 has 16 amino acids. The DNA for the CDR3 is TGTGTCACCAGCAGACACGGACAGGGGGCCAAAAACATTCAGTACTTC. Translating it yields CVTSRHGQGAKNIQYF.

The rearrangement joins TRBV3-1 to TRBJ1-2; TRBD1 matches at 12 bases. Germline trimming cut 5 bases from V and 7 bases from J; bases unmatched to any gene: 5. Germline CDR1 is LGHDT and CDR2 is YNNKEL (reference sequence). The CDR3 totals 14 residues. The CDR3, as DNA: TGTGCCAGCAGCACTGGGACAGGGGGCGCTGGCTACACCTTC. It codes for CASSTGTGGAGYTF. The full variable domain, in which reference TRBV3-1 and TRBJ1-2 provide the parts outside the CDR3, is DTAVSQTPKYLVTQMGNDKSIKCEQNLGHDTMYWYKQDSKKFLKIMFSYNNKELIINETVPNRFSPKSPDKAHLNLHINSLELGDSAVYFCASSTGTGGAGYTFGSGTRLTVV.

This clonotype was picked up many times. V is TRBV7-6 and J is TRBJ1-6; no clear D. The V and J ends lost 1 base and 9 bases respectively, with 10 bases between them. Germline-derived CDR1 and CDR2 are SGHVS and FNYEAQ. CDR3 size: 14 residues. The CDR3: CASSLGGLGSPLHF. The CDR3 DNA sequence: TGTGCCAGCAGCTTAGGGGGTTTAGGTTCACCCCTCCACTTT.

The table lists this clonotype with a few counts. The gene calls are TRBV7-9 and TRBJ2-1; D unresolved. The CDR3 runs to 11 residues. Germline V gene lookup returns CDR1 SEHNR and CDR2 FQNEAQ (reference sequence). V lost 1 base to trimming and J lost 12 bases, with 7 bases between them. DNA for the CDR3: TGTGCCAGCAGCTTAGAGACTCCGCAGTTCTTC. As protein: CASSLETPQFF. Full variable domain (missing parts from reference TRBV7-9 and TRBJ2-1): DTGVSQNPRHKITKRGQNVTFRCDPISEHNRLYWYRQTLGQGPEFLTYFQNEAQLEKSRLLSDRFSAERPKGSFSTLEIQRTEQGDSAMYLCASSLETPQFFGPGTRLTVL.

In its sample, this clonotype was seen many times. The chain uses TRBV7-2 and TRBJ1-3; a weak D match, TRBD1 (5 bases). V was pared by 4 bases and J by 2 bases, with 12 bases between. Germline V gene sequence: CDR1 SGHTA, CDR2 FQGNSA. This CDR3 has 15 residues. DNA of the CDR3: TGTGCCAGCAGCTCCCGGTCGGGGGCTGGAAACACCATATATTTT. Translating it yields CASSSRSGAGNTIYF.

The genes are TRBV6-5 and TRBJ2-2; TRBD2 agrees at 10 bases. CDR3 length: 14 amino acids. Germline-derived CDR1 and CDR2 are MNHEY and SVGAGI. J gave up 6 bases and V 8 bases, and 6 bases lay outside the gene matches. The CDR3 DNA reads TGTGCCAGCGACAGGCTAGCGGGAGCCGGGGAGCTGTTTTTT. This sequence encodes CASDRLAGAGELFF.

In regard to this clonotype: A much larger clone lies one base from this, so it may be a read error. V is TRBV5-1 and J is TRBJ1-1, with D maybe TRBD1 (5 bases). Germline CDR1 and CDR2: SGHRS and YFSETQ. The CDR3 loop spans 14 amino acids. Here the CDR3 reads CASGLGLGTKEAFF. CDR3 bases: TGCGCCAGCGGCTTGGGGCTGGGGACCAAGGAAGCTTTCTTT. The complete variable domain, with remaining parts taken from reference TRBV5-1 and TRBJ1-1, reads KAGVTQTPRYLIKTRGQQVTLSCSPISGHRSVSWYQQTPGQGLQFLFEYFSETQRNKGNFPGRFSGRQFSNSRSEMNVSTLELGDSALYLCASGLGLGTKEAFFGQGTRLTVV.